Below are 5 T cell receptor beta chains sequenced from a single sample in a study of T cell repertoires in aging, cancer and after chemotherapy. TRB rearrangements spanning V, D and J were amplified using mixed TRB-A/B primers. Each CDR3 protein is one row after TCRdb ran MiXCR on the multiplex PCR reads. This sample has roughly 960 distinct CDR3 sequences, with 25% to 30% found just once. The template was genomic DNA from peripheral blood, not RNA. What was sequenced was blood. These receptor sequences come from a human donor with a solid tumor.

By sample fraction, this clonotype is large. The chain uses TRBV19 and TRBJ2-1, with 11 bases identical to TRBD1. V was clipped by 5 bases and J by 15 bases; unmatched bases: 6. In germline, CDR1 is LNHDA, CDR2 SQIVND (reference sequence). The CDR3 extends over 12 amino acids. CDR3: CASSVQGQGVFF. CDR3 bases: TGTGCCAGTAGTGTACAGGGACAGGGGGTGTTCTTC.

The CDR3 coding sequence is TGCGCCAGCAGCTTGCGGGAGTTGACTAGCGCCGGCCTACAGTACTTC. As protein: CASSLRELTSAGLQYF. The chain carries TRBV5-1 and TRBJ2-5; 8 nucleotides agree with TRBD2. Trimming took 1 base from V and 11 from J; bases not matched to a gene: 16. The CDR3 loop spans 16 amino acids. The germline V gene has CDR1 SGHRS and CDR2 YFSETQ.

By share, this clonotype counts as medium-sized (0.01 to 0.1%). The chain couples TRBV10-3 to TRBJ2-7; 8 positions agree with TRBD2. CDR1 is ENHRY and CDR2 is SYGVKD in the germline V gene. Unmatched junction bases numbered 9, after V lost 6 bases and J lost 5 bases. The length of the CDR3 is 14 residues. CDR3 DNA sequence: TGTGCCATCAGACGAGCGGGAGAGGTGGACGAGCAGTACTTC. The encoded protein is CAIRRAGEVDEQYF.

The chain couples TRBV4-3 to TRBJ2-1, with TRBD2 matching 12 bases. There are 15 residues in the CDR3. CDR1 is LGHNA, CDR2 YSLEER, per germline. The trim removed 3 bases at V and 10 bases at J, leaving 7 bases unmatched. DNA of the CDR3: TGCGCCAGCAGCCATGGACTAGCGGGACTGGAGGAGCAGTTCTTC. It translates to CASSHGLAGLEEQFF.

J is TRBJ2-1 and V is TRBV5-1; D ambiguous. Germline assignment: CDR1 SGHRS and CDR2 YFSETQ. Trimming shortened V by 0 bases and J by 4 bases, and 11 bases separated the two germline ends. The CDR3 runs to 15 residues. As DNA, the CDR3 is TGCGCCAGCAGCTTGGGGAGTTTTCCTTACAATGAGCAGTTCTTC. This encodes CASSLGSFPYNEQFF. The full variable domain, its missing parts supplied by reference TRBV5-1 and TRBJ2-1, is KAGVTQTPRYLIKTRGQQVTLSCSPISGHRSVSWYQQTPGQGLQFLFEYFSETQRNKGNFPGRFSGRQFSNSRSEMNVSTLELGDSALYLCASSLGSFPYNEQFFGPGTRLTVL.